Sequencing of this T cell receptor (gamma chain) was carried out in a study of gamma-delta T cells after stem cell transplantation. This clone was recorded a few times. This DNA translates differently at residue 10 from the TCRdb protein, which is that of a much larger clone; a read error is likely, and the protein shown is the DNA's own translation. CDR1 and CDR2 from the germline V gene are GITISATS and ISYDGTV (reference sequence). This CDR3 comprises 16 residues. TCRdb reapplied CATT to the RT-PCR reads. The sample contains roughly 1,200 gamma-chain clones, approximately 3.5% of which appear only once.

The chain uses TRGV9 and TRGJP. This TCR derives from a human donor. It is not recorded whose cells these are; they may come from a transplant donor. Sequencing was performed on gamma-delta T cells. CDR3 in amino acids: CALWELTELSKKIKVF. CDR3 coding DNA: TGTGCCTTGTGGGAGCTCACCGAGTTGAGCAAAAAAATCAAGGTATTT.